This TCR beta chain comes out of a study of shared clonotypes between healthy human individuals. Study-wide findings and caveats: The rarefaction results pointed to incomplete sorted-subset sequencing despite large depth. All-four-donor shared clonotypes had higher generation probabilities than non-shared clonotypes did.

Note on this clone: Its antigen is as yet unknown. Additional DNA sequences in this sample encode the identical CDR3.

Naivety among CD8 cells was defined by CD45RO negativity and positive CCR7 selection, thereby excluding terminally differentiated effector memory CD45RA+ cells. Some clones are missing from TCRdb's copy, which holds only in-frame ones; the method was immunoSEQ multiplex PCR. This table has a few million clones, around 95% appearing once. The CDR3 is 14 amino acids. V lost 5 bases and J lost 6; bases outside the gene matches: 7. Germline V gene sequence: CDR1 MDHEN, CDR2 SYDVKM. The sample comprised naive CD8+ T cells from PBMCs. J is TRBJ2-3 and V is TRBV28, with TRBD1 matching 8 bases. The sequence derives from a man younger than 30 in good health. Some clones in this sample may be carry-over from other donors' samples. The CDR3 nucleotides read TGTGCCAGCAGTCCAGGACAGGGAGTGGATACGCAGTATTTT. This gives the protein CASSPGQGVDTQYF.